This entry concerns a single T cell receptor beta chain. Its antigen is currently unknown. Germline V lookup: CDR1 LGHNA, CDR2 YSLEER. The CDR3 is 15 residues long. The entry originates in a study of T cells expressing NK-cell markers. Regarding the study as a whole: Certain NKG2C+ T cell clones were expanded, and their HCMV specificity remained unclear. The share of CD8+ T cells held by dominant NKG2C+ clonotypes was about 1.0-8% in about six donors.

TCRdb re-called the 5' RACE reads and gives one entry per CDR3 protein, without DNA. In total, the table holds roughly 420,000 distinct CDR3 sequences. The material sequenced was blood T cells: a sorted CD56 or NKG2C T cell subset, CD4+ or CD8+ T cells, or bulk PBMC T cells (not recorded which). The V gene is TRBV4-3, the J gene TRBJ2-2; TCRdb indicates TRBD1, and absent DNA this call remains unverified. The clonotype was recovered from a woman aged 18 to 69 in good health. The CDR3 sequence: CASSRQGANTGELFF.